This T cell receptor (beta chain) came from a study of blood T cell repertoires in COVID-19. As for the study in general: Acute and convalescent COVID-19 samples came from the United States, Italy and Spain.

TCRdb's copy holds only in-frame clones and misses some; the assay was immunoSEQ multiplex PCR. In the table there are roughly 160,000 clones, about 88% of which are singletons. Looked up from germline, CDR1 is LNHNV and CDR2 is YYDKDF (reference sequence). The CDR3 runs to 13 residues. The V segment lost 4 bases and the J segment 11 bases; nucleotides outside the gene matches: 5. V gene TRBV15 combines with J gene TRBJ1-6; 7 positions agree with TRBD1. This TCR was recovered from a man aged 45-65 years who had recovered from COVID-19. Sequenced material: peripheral blood. CDR3 nucleotides: TGTGCCACCAGCACAGGGGGGTCGCCACCCCTCCACTTT. It translates to CATSTGGSPPLHF.